This is a list of T cell receptor beta chains from one sample in a study of blood T cell repertoires in COVID-19. Clones were read by immunoSEQ multiplex PCR, and TCRdb kept only the in-frame ones, dropping some. Of around 280,000 clones listed, around 87% are singletons. The specimen was peripheral blood. All receptors come from a woman aged 50 to 65 who had recovered from COVID-19. Both conserved end residues are part of each CDR3. D genes are given only for firm matches. A row's size may be missing; if present it is once, few, many or a size class.

j_gene,abundance,v_gene,d_gene,CDR3nt,CDR3aa
TRBJ2-7,NA,TRBV9,TRBD2,TGTGCCAGCAGCGTAGGGGGTAGCGGGAGTCCCTACGAGCAGTACTTC,CASSVGGSGSPYEQYF
TRBJ2-2,NA,TRBV5-1,NA,TGCGCCAGCAGCTTGCAAGAGGGGTCAGGGGCTTCCGGGGAGCTGTTTTTT,CASSLQEGSGASGELFF
TRBJ2-5,NA,TRBV11-2,TRBD2,TGTGCCAGCAGCTTAGGAAATGCGGGAGGGGAGACCCAGTACTTC,CASSLGNAGGETQYF
TRBJ2-3,NA,TRBV18,TRBD1,TGTGCCAGCTCACACTCGACTGACAGGGGCTCTAGAGATACGCAGTATTTT,CASSHSTDRGSRDTQYF
TRBJ2-5,NA,TRBV30,TRBD1,TGTGCCTGGAGGTCGATGGGGACAGGACCTTCAGGGACCCAGTACTTC,CAWRSMGTGPSGTQYF
TRBJ1-3,NA,TRBV10-1,TRBD1,TGCGCCGGCCAGACAGGGAAGGGGACTGGAAACACCATATATTTT,CAGQTGKGTGNTIYF
TRBJ1-6,NA,TRBV6-5,NA,TGTGCCAGCTCCGGGGGGCGGGGTAATTCACCCCTCCACTTT,CASSGGRGNSPLHF
TRBJ2-1,once,TRBV6-1,NA,TGTGCCAGCAGTGAGTCTAGATACAATGAGCAGTTCTTC,CASSESRYNEQFF
TRBJ1-1,NA,TRBV13,NA,TGTGCCAGTTCTCCTGGGGGGATCGCTGAAGCTTTCTTT,CASSPGGIAEAFF
TRBJ1-1,NA,TRBV7-9,NA,TGTGCCAGCAGCGGCAGGGTGAACACTGAAGCTTTCTTT,CASSGRVNTEAFF
TRBJ1-4,NA,TRBV28,NA,TGTGCCAGCAGTTGGGCAGGGGATGAAAAACTGTTTTTT,CASSWAGDEKLFF
TRBJ1-1,NA,TRBV6-5,TRBD1,TGTGCCAGCAGCTCTGGGAACCCAGGGGGAGCTTTCTTT,CASSSGNPGGAFF
TRBJ1-6,NA,TRBV28,NA,TGTGCCAGCAGTCCCAGGCCCTTCTTGCCCCTCCACTTT,CASSPRPFLPLHF
TRBJ1-4,NA,TRBV18,NA,TGTGCCAGCTCACCACCATCTGGGGGAGGACGTGAAAAACTGTTTTTT,CASSPPSGGGREKLFF
TRBJ1-2,NA,TRBV3-1/TRBV3-2,NA,TGTGCCAGCAGCCGGGCTAGGGGGAGTAACTATGGCTACACCTTC,CASSRARGSNYGYTF
TRBJ1-1,NA,TRBV5-1,NA,TGCGCCAGCAGCTTGTTGGCAGAGAACACTGAAGCTTTCTTT,CASSLLAENTEAFF
TRBJ1-3,NA,TRBV10-3,NA,TGTGCCATCGGGATCGGGGCTGGAAACACCATATATTTT,CAIGIGAGNTIYF
TRBJ2-5,NA,TRBV5-1,TRBD1,TGCGCCAGCAGCTTGTTGGGGACAGACCAAGAGACCCAGTACTTC,CASSLLGTDQETQYF
TRBJ2-5,once,TRBV7-2,NA,TGTGCCAGCAGCTTTTTATCAGAGACCCAGTACTTC,CASSFLSETQYF
TRBJ2-7,NA,TRBV5-1,NA,TGCGCCAGCAGCCCGCAGGGTGCGCTCTACGAGCAGTACTTC,CASSPQGALYEQYF
TRBJ1-1,NA,TRBV5-6,NA,TGTGCCAGCAGCGCCCCTTTACAGGGCTACACTGAAGCTTTCTTT,CASSAPLQGYTEAFF
TRBJ2-7,NA,TRBV30,TRBD1,TGTGCCTGGAGGAACTCATTCCGGGACAGGGGAGGCGAGCAGTACTTC,CAWRNSFRDRGGEQYF
TRBJ1-6,NA,TRBV4-3,NA,TGCGCCAGCAGCCAAGAGGCCACCTATAATTCACCCCTCCACTTT,CASSQEATYNSPLHF
TRBJ2-7,NA,TRBV5-1,TRBD2,TGCGCCAGCAGCTTGGGGGCAGCGGGGGGCCCCTTCTACGAGCAGTACTTC,CASSLGAAGGPFYEQYF
TRBJ2-7,few,TRBV5-1,NA,TGCGCCAGCACCCCCCGAGGACAGTCCGGTTACTACGAGCAGTACTTC,CASTPRGQSGYYEQYF
TRBJ1-5,NA,TRBV18,NA,TGTGCCAGCTCACAGGAGTTTTCGGAGCCCCAGCATTTT,CASSQEFSEPQHF
TRBJ1-2,NA,TRBV6-5,NA,TGTGCCAGCAGTCCCCGGGTTAGGTATGGCTACACCTTC,CASSPRVRYGYTF
TRBJ2-2,few,TRBV28,TRBD1,TGTGCCAGCAGTTTGATTATCATGAGGACAGGGGCTACCGGGGAGCTGTTTTTT,CASSLIIMRTGATGELFF
TRBJ2-1,NA,TRBV5-1,TRBD2,TGCGCCAGCAGCTCCACTAGCGGAAGCTCCTACAATGAGCAGTTCTTC,CASSSTSGSSYNEQFF
TRBJ1-6,NA,TRBV7-8,NA,TGTGCCAGCAGCTTAGCGGCCGAGGGTGATTCACCCCTCCACTTT,CASSLAAEGDSPLHF
TRBJ2-3,NA,TRBV11-3,NA,TGTGCCAGCGGAGGGAAGAGCACAGATACGCAGTATTTT,CASGGKSTDTQYF
TRBJ1-5,NA,TRBV6-2/TRBV6-3,NA,TGTGCCAGCAGTAGCGGGGATAGGACGCAGCCCCAGCATTTT,CASSSGDRTQPQHF
TRBJ1-6,NA,TRBV7-8,NA,TGTGCCAGCAGCTTGTCGGCAGCGAGCTCCTATAATTCACCCCTCCACTTT,CASSLSAASSYNSPLHF
TRBJ1-3,NA,TRBV19,TRBD1,TGTGCCAGTAGCCTGCCCGGACAGGGGTCTGAAAACACCATATATTTT,CASSLPGQGSENTIYF
TRBJ2-1,NA,TRBV14,TRBD2,TGTGCCAGCAGCCAAGAATTGGGACTAGCGGTTTACGATGAGCAGTTCTTC,CASSQELGLAVYDEQFF
TRBJ2-3,NA,TRBV19,NA,TGTGCCAGTATCCAGGAGGGGACAGATACGCAGTATTTT,CASIQEGTDTQYF
TRBJ2-7,NA,TRBV7-9,NA,TGTGCCAGCAGCTTTCCGGGGGAGCAGTACTTC,CASSFPGEQYF
TRBJ1-1,NA,TRBV11-3,NA,TGTGCCAGCGGTTACGGTCGGCGGGGCAAAAACACTGAAGCTTTCTTT,CASGYGRRGKNTEAFF
TRBJ2-1,NA,TRBV9,NA,TGTGCCAGCAGCGTCTCTGGAGAGGGGCAGTTCTTC,CASSVSGEGQFF
TRBJ2-5,NA,TRBV5-8,NA,TGTGCCAGCAGCCCAGGGAACAGGGAGGGGACCCAGTACTTC,CASSPGNREGTQYF
TRBJ2-7,NA,TRBV7-8,NA,TGTGCCAGCAGCTTAAAGGGGCCTGTCTACGAGCAGTACTTC,CASSLKGPVYEQYF
TRBJ1-2,NA,TRBV9,TRBD1,TGTGCCAGCAGCGTAGGAGGACAGGGAGCGATTGGGTATGGCTACACCTTC,CASSVGGQGAIGYGYTF
TRBJ2-3,NA,TRBV6-5,TRBD2,TGTGCCAGCAGTTACTCGAGGCAGCGGGACACAGATACGCAGTATTTT,CASSYSRQRDTDTQYF
TRBJ2-7,NA,TRBV5-4,NA,TGTGCCAGCAGCTTGTGGGGGGATGTTTACGAGCAGTACTTC,CASSLWGDVYEQYF
TRBJ2-7,NA,TRBV4-2,NA,TGTGCCAGCAGCCAAGATCCGATGGTCGGGGTTGGCACCTACGAGCAGTACTTC,CASSQDPMVGVGTYEQYF
TRBJ2-5,NA,TRBV27,NA,TGTGCCAGCAGTCCCCCGGGACACGAACAAGAGACCCAGTACTTC,CASSPPGHEQETQYF
TRBJ2-7,NA,TRBV20-1,NA,TGCAGTGCAAGGACAGCCTACGAGCAGTACTTC,CSARTAYEQYF
TRBJ1-3,NA,TRBV3-1/TRBV3-2,NA,TGTGCCAGCAGCCAAGATCCGGGAGTCTCTGGAAACACCATATATTTT,CASSQDPGVSGNTIYF
TRBJ2-5,once,TRBV7-3,TRBD2,TGTGCCAGCAGCCTTATGGGGGGGAAAGGAGAGACCCAGTACTTC,CASSLMGGKGETQYF
TRBJ1-2,NA,TRBV7-9,TRBD1,TGTGCCAGCAGCTTAGAGGGGGCGGATGGCTACACCTTC,CASSLEGADGYTF
TRBJ2-7,NA,TRBV5-1,NA,TGCGCCAGCAGCTTGGCTGGGGGCGGAACCTACGAGCAGTACTTC,CASSLAGGGTYEQYF
TRBJ1-2,NA,TRBV7-6,TRBD1,TGTGCCAGCAGCCCCGGGGGGGGGACAGGGGGCCCCACCTATGGCTACACCTTC,CASSPGGGTGGPTYGYTF
TRBJ1-2,NA,TRBV30,NA,TGTGCCTGGAGTGTAACGGGACACCGCAATCCTAACTATGGCTACACCTTC,CAWSVTGHRNPNYGYTF
TRBJ2-5,NA,TRBV5-6,NA,TGTGCCAGCAGCTTCCGACAGCCGAAAGAGACCCAGTACTTC,CASSFRQPKETQYF
TRBJ2-7,NA,TRBV5-1,TRBD1,TGCGCCAGCAGCTCACCGGGACAGAGCCACGAGCAGTACTTC,CASSSPGQSHEQYF
TRBJ2-7,NA,TRBV7-2,TRBD1,TGTGCCAGCAGCCAGCCGGGACAGGGTTACCACGAGCAGTACTTC,CASSQPGQGYHEQYF
TRBJ1-2,NA,TRBV6-2/TRBV6-3,TRBD1,TGTGCCAGCAGCCCTCAGGGGGATCATGACTATGGCTACACCTTC,CASSPQGDHDYGYTF
TRBJ1-2,NA,TRBV6-5,TRBD1,TGTGCCAGCAGTTACCCCGGGACAGAAACCTTC,CASSYPGTETF
TRBJ1-4,NA,TRBV19,TRBD1,TGTGCCACCTCGACTTACCGGACAGGGGAAAAATTGTTTTTT,CATSTYRTGEKLFF
TRBJ2-3,NA,TRBV7-2,NA,TGTGCCAGCAGTCCCTACCGCACAGATACGCAGTATTTT,CASSPYRTDTQYF